The rows below give T cell receptor beta chains drawn from one sample of a study of T cell repertoires in cytomegalovirus infection. Antigen specificity for these receptors is unknown. TCRdb processed the reads anew with MiXCR; each CDR3 protein has one entry. Of roughly 200,000 distinct CDR3 sequences in the sample, 35% to 45% were seen once. The sequences come from CD8+ T cells from cultured PBMCs, collected from culture after CMV antigen stimulation. The receptors come from a human donor in good health (CMV status not recorded). Some clones in this sample may be carry-over from other donors' samples. CDR3s include the opening cysteine and the closing phenylalanine or tryptophan. D genes are given only for firm matches. Some rows mark clone size as missing; the rest say once, few, many or name a class of expanded clone.

j_gene	abundance	v_gene	d_gene	CDR3aa	CDR3nt
TRBJ2-2	NA	TRBV12-3/TRBV12-4	NA	CASSRQAGELFF	TGTGCCAGCAGTCGACAGGCCGGGGAGCTGTTTTTT
TRBJ1-4	once	TRBV20-1	TRBD1	CSADRAGGEKLFF	TGCAGTGCCGACAGGGCCGGAGGCGAAAAACTGTTTTTT
TRBJ2-5	NA	TRBV12-3/TRBV12-4	TRBD2	CASSRGLAAQETQYF	TGTGCCAGCAGCAGAGGACTAGCGGCTCAAGAGACCCAGTACTTC
TRBJ2-7	NA	TRBV7-6	NA	CASSLVVFISSYEQYF	TGTGCTAGCAGCTTAGTGGTCTTTATAAGCTCCTACGAGCAGTACTTC
TRBJ2-6	few	TRBV19	NA	CASSIVPSGANVLTF	TGTGCCAGTAGTATTGTGCCCTCTGGGGCCAACGTCCTGACTTTC
TRBJ2-1	many	TRBV28	NA	CAGSSVTLGSSYNEQFF	TGTGCCGGCTCCAGCGTAACCTTGGGAAGCTCCTACAATGAGCAGTTCTTC
TRBJ2-7	NA	TRBV4-1	NA	CASSQVGGNEQYF	TGCGCCAGCAGCCAAGTAGGTGGGAACGAGCAGTACTTC
TRBJ2-1	NA	TRBV11-2	TRBD1	CASSPNRGLAYNEQFF	TGTGCCAGCAGCCCCAACAGGGGGCTGGCGTACAATGAGCAGTTCTTC
TRBJ2-1	NA	TRBV7-2	NA	CASVPQWEGAPNEQFF	TGTGCCAGCGTGCCCCAGTGGGAAGGGGCCCCCAATGAGCAGTTCTTC
TRBJ2-1	NA	TRBV4-2	NA	CASSQARMTTRHEQFF	TGTGCCAGCAGCCAAGCCAGGATGACAACGCGGCATGAGCAGTTCTTC
TRBJ1-1	NA	TRBV5-1	NA	CASSLMGMNTEAFF	TGCGCCAGCAGCTTGATGGGGATGAACACTGAAGCTTTCTTT
TRBJ2-2	NA	TRBV6-2/TRBV6-3	NA	CASSKVRTGELFF	TGTGCCAGCAGCAAAGTGCGAACCGGGGAGCTGTTTTTT
TRBJ2-7	NA	TRBV19	TRBD1	CASSPALGQGGYEQYF	TGTGCCAGTAGCCCCGCATTGGGACAGGGGGGATACGAGCAGTACTTC
TRBJ1-2	few	TRBV7-8	NA	CASSSSEGVSDYGYTF	TGTGCCAGCAGCTCGTCAGAAGGGGTCAGCGACTATGGCTACACCTTC
TRBJ2-1	NA	TRBV7-6	NA	CASAYGLGNEQFF	TGTGCCAGCGCCTACGGGTTGGGCAATGAGCAGTTCTTC
TRBJ2-1	NA	TRBV20-1	NA	CSAHRGSYNEQFF	TGCAGTGCTCACCGGGGCTCCTACAATGAGCAGTTCTTC
TRBJ2-7	few	TRBV5-4	TRBD1	CASSLGTVLREQYF	TGTGCCAGCAGCCTAGGGACAGTTTTACGCGAGCAGTACTTC
TRBJ2-5	NA	TRBV24-1	TRBD2	CATRGRASETQYF	TGTGCCACTAGAGGGAGGGCGTCAGAGACCCAGTACTTC
TRBJ1-6	NA	TRBV27	NA	CASGRAEGFSPLHF	TGTGCCAGCGGCAGGGCGGAGGGTTTCTCACCCCTCCACTTT
TRBJ2-7	NA	TRBV29-1	TRBD2	CSVTGTSGSPSYEQYF	TGCAGCGTGACCGGGACTAGCGGGAGTCCCTCCTACGAGCAGTACTTC
TRBJ2-5	few	TRBV10-2	NA	CASSENQQETQYF	TGCGCCAGCAGTGAAAATCAGCAAGAGACCCAGTACTTC
TRBJ2-2	NA	TRBV19	TRBD1	CASSILDRGGNTGELFF	TGTGCCAGTAGTATCCTGGACAGGGGAGGTAACACCGGGGAGCTGTTTTTT
TRBJ2-3	few	TRBV7-8	TRBD2	CASSFWLAGSSFKDTQYF	TGTGCCAGCAGCTTTTGGCTAGCGGGATCCTCTTTCAAGGATACGCAGTATTTT
TRBJ2-2	NA	TRBV7-9	NA	CASSLPSSEELFF	TGTGCCAGCAGCTTACCTTCTAGCGAGGAGCTGTTTTTT
TRBJ2-2	NA	TRBV5-1	NA	CASSQTGYANTGELFF	TGCGCCAGCAGCCAAACAGGATACGCGAACACCGGGGAGCTGTTTTTT
TRBJ2-7	few	TRBV28	TRBD1	CASILRDRNSYEQYF	TGTGCCAGCATCCTCCGGGACAGGAACTCCTACGAGCAGTACTTC
TRBJ1-2	few	TRBV7-3	TRBD1	CASSSTGGWGYTF	TGTGCCAGCAGCTCGACAGGGGGGTGGGGCTACACCTTC
TRBJ1-4	few	TRBV6-6	TRBD1	CASRSRTGVQEKLFF	TGTGCCAGCAGATCGAGAACAGGGGTTCAAGAAAAACTGTTTTTT
TRBJ2-1	few	TRBV27	TRBD1	CASSIDRQGTYNEQFF	TGTGCCAGCAGTATTGACCGACAGGGCACCTACAATGAGCAGTTCTTC
TRBJ2-3	NA	TRBV9	TRBD2	CASSVVGGGELNTQYF	TGTGCCAGCAGCGTAGTCGGCGGGGGGGAACTAAATACGCAGTATTTT
TRBJ1-5	NA	TRBV19	NA	CASSRGSYLAYSNQPQHF	TGTGCCAGTAGTAGGGGCAGTTATCTGGCTTATAGCAATCAGCCCCAGCATTTT
TRBJ1-1	NA	TRBV2	TRBD1	CASSNPSATGARIEAFF	TGTGCCAGCAGTAACCCCTCTGCGACAGGGGCAAGGATTGAAGCTTTCTTT
TRBJ2-5	NA	TRBV7-9	NA	CASSNIRMETQYF	TGTGCCAGCAGCAATATTCGGATGGAGACCCAGTACTTC
TRBJ1-1	once	TRBV24-1	TRBD1	CATSGTGMNTEAFF	TGTGCCACCAGTGGGACAGGGATGAACACTGAAGCTTTCTTT
TRBJ2-7	few	TRBV7-9	TRBD1	CASSHSASQGESYEQYF	TGTGCCAGCAGCCACAGCGCTTCCCAGGGGGAATCCTACGAGCAGTACTTC
TRBJ1-1	NA	TRBV12-3/TRBV12-4	NA	CASSLGSGGFF	TGTGCCAGCAGTTTAGGTTCGGGAGGCTTCTTT
TRBJ2-1	NA	TRBV7-3	TRBD2	CASSLLASGGYNDQFF	TGTGCAAGCAGCTTATTGGCTAGCGGGGGTTACAATGATCAGTTCTTC